Reported below is one T cell receptor beta chain. The antigen is not known. With 60 Vbeta and 13 Jbeta primers, the PCR was carried out. Per the authors' pipeline: A later analysis counted 65 million to 95 million unique TCR beta chains, roughly 11 million shared. Here immunoSEQ multiplex PCR was the method, and the copy in TCRdb shows in-frame clones only, minus some. That table furnishes V, J and clone size, whereas the DNA furnished D and trimming. The sample has 55,000 to 70,000 clones, 70% to 80% seen once. The sample is drawn from a study of cytomegalovirus exposure and HLA in healthy donors. General study findings and limits: A missense variant in DCLRE1C was later tied to TCR beta V- and J-gene trimming.

Donors counted as nominally healthy when sampled, yet unrecorded immune exposures were likely. The clonotype was recovered from a woman aged 55-75 years in good health and CMV-seropositive. Input material: PBMCs.

The CDR3 protein is CASRIGQDSPLHF. The DNA for the CDR3 is TGCGCCAGCAGAATAGGACAGGATTCACCCCTCCACTTT. The rearrangement joins TRBV5-1 to TRBJ1-6; TRBD1 matches at 7 bases. The CDR3 is 13 residues long. J lost 8 bases, V lost 5 bases, and 4 bases had no gene match. CDR1 is SGHRS and CDR2 is YFSETQ in the germline V gene.